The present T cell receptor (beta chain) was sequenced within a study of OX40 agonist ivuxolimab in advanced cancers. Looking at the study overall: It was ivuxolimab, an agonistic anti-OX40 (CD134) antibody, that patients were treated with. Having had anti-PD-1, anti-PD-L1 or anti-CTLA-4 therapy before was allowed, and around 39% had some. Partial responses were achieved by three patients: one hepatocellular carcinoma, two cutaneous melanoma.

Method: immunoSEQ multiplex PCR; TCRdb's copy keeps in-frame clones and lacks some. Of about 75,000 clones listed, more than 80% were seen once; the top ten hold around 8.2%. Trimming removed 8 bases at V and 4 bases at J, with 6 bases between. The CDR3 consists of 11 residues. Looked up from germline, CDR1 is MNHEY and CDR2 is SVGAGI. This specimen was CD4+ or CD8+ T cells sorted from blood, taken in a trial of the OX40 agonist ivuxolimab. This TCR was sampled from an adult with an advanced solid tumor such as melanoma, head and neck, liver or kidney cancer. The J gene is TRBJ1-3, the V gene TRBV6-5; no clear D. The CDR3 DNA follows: TGTGCCAGCCAGGAGGGAAACACCATATATTTT. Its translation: CASQEGNTIYF.